The present T cell receptor beta chain was sequenced within a study of T cell responses to AZD1222 COVID-19 vaccine. The protocol was immunoSEQ multiplex PCR, while the TCRdb copy is restricted to in-frame clones and leaves out a portion. The profile shows fewer than 200,000 clones, around 88% of them singletons. Germline loops: CDR1 MDHEN, CDR2 SYDVKM. The length of the CDR3 is 11 residues. V lost 4 bases, J lost 9 bases, and 4 bases lay in between. V gene TRBV28 combines with J gene TRBJ1-6; D gene unclear. The clonotype was recovered from an adult who received the AZD1222 COVID-19 vaccine. This material consisted of peripheral blood, taken 28 days after the second AZD1222 dose. The CDR3 reads CASSSLSPLHF. The CDR3 DNA is TGTGCCAGCAGTTCCCTTTCACCCCTCCACTTT.